The source of this TCR beta chain is a study of cytomegalovirus exposure and HLA in healthy donors. The study, taken as a whole, reports: Cytomegalovirus-associated status was assigned to about 160 TCR beta chains. Many donors shared some public TCRs, even though most TCR sequences were rare.

A remark on this clone: The antigen remains unidentified.

Donors were drawn from the 120-subject validation cohort, separate from the approximately 670-subject first cohort. CDR1 and CDR2 from the germline V gene are SGHRS and YFSETQ. The junction had 16 bases not matched to a gene; V was cut back by 2 bases and J by 8 bases. The CDR3 has 18 amino acids. The assay was immunoSEQ multiplex PCR, and TCRdb's table has in-frame clones only and misses some. The sample carries about 130,000 clones, roughly 91% recorded once. This sequence joins TRBV5-1 and TRBJ1-6, with 7 bases aligning to TRBD1. Source material: PBMCs. The source is a man aged 25 to 40 in good health and CMV-seronegative. CDR3 DNA: TGCGCCAGCAGCTTTGGATGGCCGAGAAGGGGGCAAGATTCACCCCTCCACTTT. Protein sequence: CASSFGWPRRGQDSPLHF.